This record concerns one T cell receptor (beta chain) sequence. The data were obtained in a study of blood T cell repertoires in COVID-19. On the study more broadly: Donors in the United States, Italy and Spain gave samples during acute or convalescent COVID-19. From T cells, B-cell-depleted T cells, or PBMCs came the material, which was cDNA or gDNA.

In the study's own analysis: How many nucleated cells were present was estimated from reference gene primer amplification. Generated by immunoSEQ multiplex PCR, the TCRdb table keeps only in-frame clones and is missing some. That table is the source of V, J and clone size, and D and trimming were worked out from the DNA. The sample has about 100,000 clones, 80% seen once. The length of the CDR3 is 12 residues. Germline lookup yields CDR1 SQVTM and CDR2 ANQGSEA. V was pared by 6 bases and J by 6 bases, with 15 bases between. The material sequenced was peripheral blood. The chain couples TRBV29-1 to TRBJ2-7, with D maybe TRBD1 (5 bases). This clonotype originated in a man between 65 and 85 years old with active or convalescent COVID-19. For the CDR3, the DNA is TGCAGCGTGTGGCAGGGAAAAGGCGAGCAGTACTTC. Translated, it gives CSVWQGKGEQYF.